This T cell receptor beta chain was identified during a study of shared clonotypes between healthy human individuals. A note on this clone: Other DNA sequences in the sample encode the same CDR3.

Germline assignment: CDR1 SGHRS and CDR2 YFSETQ. The V gene lost 3 bases and the J gene lost 1 base, with 11 bases spanning the gap. The length of the CDR3 is 15 residues. Assay: immunoSEQ multiplex PCR; the TCRdb copy retains only in-frame clones and omits some. The data contain over 95,000 clones, around 68% of them seen just once; the ten biggest clones take up about a quarter. The rearrangement joins TRBV5-1 to TRBJ2-1; weak D call: TRBD1 (6 bases). Material: memory CD8+ T cells sorted from blood. Subset described: CD45RO+ cells pooled with CCR7-negative TemRA cells. The receptor's source is a woman younger than 45 in good health. Here the CDR3 reads CASSSDSASYNEQFF. The CDR3 region has the DNA TGCGCCAGCAGCTCGGACAGCGCTTCCTACAATGAGCAGTTCTTC. The full variable domain, in which reference TRBV5-1 and TRBJ2-1 provide the parts outside the CDR3, is KAGVTQTPRYLIKTRGQQVTLSCSPISGHRSVSWYQQTPGQGLQFLFEYFSETQRNKGNFPGRFSGRQFSNSRSEMNVSTLELGDSALYLCASSSDSASYNEQFFGPGTRLTVL.